The 31 T cell receptor beta chains reported below all come from one sample, sequenced in a study of high-grade serous ovarian cancer treatment subgroups. The tumor samples were collected prior to definitive surgery or chemotherapy. Libraries were prepared by immunoSEQ multiplex PCR; TCRdb keeps only in-frame clonotypes and omits some of them. Here the sample spans about 8,800 clones, about two thirds being singletons. The material sequenced was tumor tissue. The receptors stem from a human donor with high-grade serous ovarian cancer.

The chain combines TRBV2 with TRBJ2-7; D could derive from TRBD1 or TRBD2 (7 bases each). CDR1 and CDR2 from the germline V gene are SNHLY and FYNNEI. The CDR3 is made up of 15 amino acids. The ends were cut back, 0 bases at V and 7 bases at J, with 16 bases in the middle. Here the CDR3 reads CASSEALGTAGEQYF. In DNA, the CDR3 is TGTGCCAGCAGTGAAGCTTTAGGGACAGCGGGAGAGCAGTACTTC.

In regard to this clone: At the DNA level, this CDR3 is encoded by other sequences in the same sample as well. The chain is built from TRBV11-3 and TRBJ2-1; no clear D. Trimming cost V 2 bases and J 0 bases, with 8 bases left between them. The CDR3 is made up of 15 amino acids. Germline V gives CDR1 SGHNT, CDR2 YENEEA. The CDR3 DNA sequence: TGTGCCAGCAGCTTAAGTCGGAGCTCCTACAATGAGCAGTTCTTC. Its translation is CASSLSRSSYNEQFF.

The chain links TRBV4-1 to TRBJ2-5; 7 positions agree with TRBD1. Near its end, the DNA agrees better with TRBJ2-7, so the J call may be wrong. Germline V gene lookup returns CDR1 MGHRA and CDR2 YSYEKL. This CDR3 is built from 16 residues. CDR3 coding DNA: TGCGCCAGCAGCCAAGAACAGGGGCCCCCAACCTACGAGCAGTACTTC. Translated: CASSQEQGPPTYEQYF.

The V call is TRBV21-1, the J call TRBJ2-6; TRBD1 is the table's D call and was not checked against the DNA. TRBV21-1 has pseudogene status. This CDR3 contains 20 residues. CDR3 in amino acids: CASSKARTGGTVSGANVLTF. Here the CDR3 DNA reads TGTGCCAGCAGCAAGGCTCGGACAGGGGGAACGGTATCTGGGGCCAACGTCCTGACTTTC.

The J gene is TRBJ1-1, the V gene TRBV19, with D perhaps matching TRBD1 (6 bases). The V end was cut by 0 bases, the J end by 7 bases, with 21 bases between. The germline V gene encodes CDR1 LNHDA and CDR2 SQIVND (reference sequence). CDR3 length: 17 amino acids. This CDR3 is CASSIDLIRGRLGEAFF. The CDR3 DNA follows: TGTGCCAGTAGTATAGATCTAATCAGGGGACGATTGGGTGAAGCTTTCTTT. The full variable domain, rest sourced from reference TRBV19 and TRBJ1-1, is DGGITQSPKYLFRKEGQNVTLSCEQNLNHDAMYWYRQDPGQGLRLIYYSQIVNDFQKGDIAEGYSVSREKKESFPLTVTSAQKNPTAFYLCASSIDLIRGRLGEAFFGQGTRLTVV.

The genes are TRBV27 and TRBJ2-2; 12 nucleotides agree with TRBD2. The CDR3 runs 17 residues. CDR1 and CDR2 from the germline V gene are MNHEY and SMNVEV (reference sequence). Trimming cost V 0 bases and J 5 bases; bases outside gene matches: 4. CDR3 residues: CASSLSGLAGLTGELFF. The DNA of the CDR3 is TGTGCCAGCAGTTTATCCGGACTAGCGGGATTAACCGGGGAGCTGTTTTTT.

The V and J genes are TRBV5-1 and TRBJ1-1; D remains unclear. The V and J ends lost 4 bases and 1 base respectively, with 11 bases between them. The germline CDR1 and CDR2 sequences are SGHRS and YFSETQ. This CDR3 contains 14 residues. CDR3 amino acids: CASSPGRGNTEAFF. CDR3 sequence (DNA): TGCGCCAGCAGCCCCGGGAGAGGGAACACTGAAGCTTTCTTT.

V is TRBV6-5 and J is TRBJ2-3; D remains unclear. Germline CDR1 MNHEY, CDR2 SVGAGI. V was cut by 7 bases and J by 4 bases, with 9 bases left in between. This CDR3 comprises 12 residues. CDR3 coding DNA: TGTGCCAGCATGGGCAGCGCAGATACGCAGTATTTT. Its protein is CASMGSADTQYF.

This chain uses TRBV15 with TRBJ2-1; D gene ambiguous. CDR3 length equals 14 residues. Germline lookup yields CDR1 LNHNV and CDR2 YYDKDF (reference sequence). V lost 3 bases, J lost 3 bases, and 9 bases lay in between. The CDR3 sequence is CATSRQVLYNEQFF. For the CDR3, the DNA is TGTGCCACCAGCAGGCAGGTCCTCTACAATGAGCAGTTCTTC.

The chain uses TRBV6-5 and TRBJ2-5; 13 bases map to TRBD2. The CDR3 length is 14 residues. J gave up 11 bases and V 10 bases, and 13 bases lay outside the gene matches. Germline V gene lookup returns CDR1 MNHEY and CDR2 SVGAGI. This chain's CDR3 is CATRTSGRDREQYF. The CDR3 DNA sequence: TGTGCCACCCGGACTAGCGGGAGAGATCGGGAGCAGTACTTC.

In this sample, this clone turned up a few times. The chain carries TRBV4-3 and TRBJ2-7; the D gene is possibly TRBD2 (6 bases). This CDR3 is built from 14 residues. V shed 0 bases and J shed 6 bases, with 12 bases lying between them. Germline V gene sequence: CDR1 LGHNA, CDR2 YSLEER. The CDR3: CASSQDRGIVEQYF. CDR3 sequence (DNA): TGCGCCAGCAGCCAAGATCGGGGGATTGTCGAGCAGTACTTC.

This chain uses TRBV5-1 with TRBJ2-5, with TRBD1 matching 8 bases. The CDR3 totals 14 residues. V was pared by 0 bases and J by 6 bases, with 4 bases of the junction left unmatched. Germline-derived CDR1 and CDR2 are SGHRS and YFSETQ. In DNA, the CDR3 is TGCGCCAGCAGCTTGGGGTGGACAGGGCAGACCCAGTACTTC. Translation: CASSLGWTGQTQYF.

The chain combines TRBV2 with TRBJ2-3, with D hard to call. CDR3 length equals 10 residues. Trimming removed 9 bases at V and 5 bases at J, with 6 bases between. Germline CDR1 reads SNHLY; CDR2 reads FYNNEI. As DNA, the CDR3 is TGTGCCAGTGGGGAAGATACGCAGTATTTT. This translates into CASGEDTQYF.

To note about this clone: One junction end disagrees with the germline gene, perhaps due to a read error. The chain couples TRBV5-4 to TRBJ1-1; no clear D. Per germline, CDR1 SGHNT and CDR2 YYREEE (reference sequence). This CDR3 is built from 14 residues. The CDR3 sequence: CASSQESLNTEAFF. The CDR3 DNA follows: TGCGCCAGCAGCCAAGAATCCCTGAACACTGAAGCTTTCTTT.

This sequence joins TRBV6-1 and TRBJ2-7; D might be TRBD1 (6 bases). Trimming removed 6 bases at V and 2 bases at J, with 14 bases between. The length of the CDR3 is 14 residues. Germline V gene lookup returns CDR1 MNHNS and CDR2 SASEGT. This CDR3 is CASRKGGHPYEQYF. The CDR3, as DNA: TGTGCCAGCAGAAAAGGGGGACACCCCTACGAGCAGTACTTC.

The CDR3 coding sequence is TGTGCCAGCAGCGTAGAAGCCGGGACGAACACTGAAGCTTTCTTT. It codes for CASSVEAGTNTEAFF. The chain uses TRBV9 and TRBJ1-1, with D maybe TRBD1 (5 bases). V was cut by 0 bases and J by 1 base, with 10 bases left in between. Germline values: CDR1 SGDLS, CDR2 YYNGEE. The length of the CDR3 is 15 residues.

The genes are TRBV7-2 and TRBJ1-5, with a tentative D call TRBD1 (5 bases). Between the trimmed V and J ends, which lost 5 bases and 8 bases, there was a span of 13 bases. Germline V gives CDR1 SGHTA, CDR2 FQGNSA. The CDR3 runs 13 residues. CDR3 residues: CASSGRGGEPQHF. In nucleotides, the CDR3 is TGTGCCAGCAGCGGGCGGGGGGGTGAGCCCCAGCATTTT.

The chain couples TRBV5-1 to TRBJ2-3; D call uncertain. The V end lost 1 base, the J end lost 4 bases, and 1 base lay between the germline ends. Germline V gene lookup returns CDR1 SGHRS and CDR2 YFSETQ. This CDR3 contains 11 residues. The CDR3 DNA is TGCGCCAGCAGCTTGTCAGATACGCAGTATTTT. Its translation: CASSLSDTQYF.

This clone has only one observation. This rearrangement joins TRBV28 to TRBJ2-3; 13 nucleotides line up with TRBD2. This CDR3 has 17 amino acids. Germline CDR1 MDHEN, CDR2 SYDVKM. With 4 bases clipped from V and 4 bases from J, the junction kept 8 bases outside the gene matches. CDR3 bases: TGTGCCAGCAGTTCACCATACGGACTAGCGGGAGCAGATACGCAGTATTTT. The encoded protein is CASSSPYGLAGADTQYF. The full variable domain, its missing parts supplied by reference TRBV28 and TRBJ2-3, is DVKVTQSSRYLVKRTGEKVFLECVQDMDHENMFWYRQDPGLGLRLIYFSYDVKMKEKGDIPEGYSVSREKKERFSLILESASTNQTSMYLCASSSPYGLAGADTQYFGPGTRLTVL.

This clone was counted between two and nine times. This chain joins TRBV16 and TRBJ1-5; D remains unclear. Germline CDR1 KGHSY, CDR2 FQNENV. Trimming took off 1 base at V and 4 bases at J, with 8 bases between the two ends. The CDR3 loop spans 14 amino acids. CDR3 residues: CASSQFGGNQPQHF. In nucleotides, the CDR3 is TGTGCCAGCAGCCAATTCGGTGGGAATCAGCCCCAGCATTTT.

CDR3 nucleotide sequence: TGCAGCGTTGGGTATCAGCGTACCGGGGAGCTGTTTTTT. Amino acids: CSVGYQRTGELFF. The rearrangement links TRBV29-1 to TRBJ2-2; no clear D gene. This CDR3 contains 13 residues. CDR1 and CDR2 (germline): SQVTM, ANQGSEA. V was cut by 4 bases and J by 5 bases, with 11 bases left in between.

This clone was found a few times. An end of the junction does not agree with germline; a read error may underlie this. V usage is TRBV15 and J usage is TRBJ2-3; D may be TRBD2 (5 bases). The CDR3 length is 14 residues. The V gene's germline CDR1 is LNHNV and CDR2 YYDKDF (reference sequence). The CDR3: CATRREGSTDTQYF. The CDR3 region has the DNA TGTGCCACCAGAAGAGAGGGAAGCACAGATACGCAGTATTTT.

V and J are TRBV18 and TRBJ1-1; D ambiguous. The germline V and J ends were trimmed by 5 bases and 6 bases, with 16 bases remaining between them. Germline V lookup: CDR1 KGHSH, CDR2 LQKENI. This CDR3 is 14 amino acids long. The CDR3 loop reads CASSIGGLWAEAFF. DNA of the CDR3: TGTGCCAGCTCAATAGGTGGGCTTTGGGCTGAAGCTTTCTTT. The full variable domain, in which reference TRBV18 and TRBJ1-1 provide the parts outside the CDR3, is NAGVMQNPRHLVRRRGQEARLRCSPMKGHSHVYWYRQLPEEGLKFMVYLQKENIIDESGMPKERFSAEFPKEGPSILRIQQVVRGDSAAYFCASSIGGLWAEAFFGQGTRLTVV.

The DNA of the CDR3 is TGCGCCAGCACGGCCGGGACACTAAACACTGAAGCTTTCTTT. It specifies CASTAGTLNTEAFF. This sequence joins TRBV5-1 and TRBJ1-1; perhaps TRBD1 as D (6 bases). Germline CDR1 SGHRS, CDR2 YFSETQ. Trimming took off 6 bases at V and 2 bases at J, with 14 bases between the two ends. The CDR3 contains 14 residues.

The gene calls are TRBV11-2 and TRBJ2-6; D is unresolved. The CDR3 loop spans 17 amino acids. Germline V gene lookup returns CDR1 SGHAT and CDR2 FQNNGV. Trimming pared 1 base from V and 1 base from J, leaving 11 bases between. The CDR3 DNA sequence: TGTGCCAGCAGCTTAGCCTTTACAGTGTCTGGGGCCAACGTCCTGACTTTC. Protein product: CASSLAFTVSGANVLTF.

V is TRBV4-2 and J is TRBJ2-7; no firm D call. Germline V gene sequence: CDR1 LGHNA, CDR2 YNFKEQ. V shed 0 bases and J shed 4 bases, with 7 bases lying between them. The CDR3 contains 13 residues. CDR3 region: CASSQDRQYEQYF. The CDR3 DNA follows: TGTGCCAGCAGCCAAGATAGGCAGTACGAGCAGTACTTC.

The rearrangement links TRBV2 to TRBJ1-1, with 8 bases that match TRBD1. J gave up 1 base and V 6 bases, and 4 bases lay outside the gene matches. This CDR3 has 14 amino acids. CDR1 SNHLY and CDR2 FYNNEI come from the germline V gene. In nucleotides, the CDR3 is TGTGCCAGCAGGAGGGACAGGCAGAACACTGAAGCTTTCTTT. Translation gives CASRRDRQNTEAFF.

The rearrangement links TRBV19 to TRBJ2-1, with D perhaps matching TRBD2 (6 bases). CDR3 length: 12 amino acids. Germline V gene lookup returns CDR1 LNHDA and CDR2 SQIVND (reference sequence). The V and J ends lost 8 bases and 6 bases respectively, with 11 bases between them. This chain's CDR3 is CASALGGNEQFF. In DNA, the CDR3 is TGTGCCAGTGCATTGGGGGGCAATGAGCAGTTCTTC.

This clone came up a few times. The chain employs TRBV25-1 and TRBJ2-7; 7 nucleotides align to TRBD1. Germline V gene lookup returns CDR1 MGHDK and CDR2 SYGVNS. J was trimmed by 3 bases and V by 1 base; bases with no gene match: 9. This CDR3 region has 16 residues. The chain's CDR3 is CASSESGTAKRYEQYF. The CDR3 DNA is TGTGCCAGCAGTGAATCCGGGACAGCTAAACGCTACGAGCAGTACTTC.

The genes are TRBV18 and TRBJ2-3; TRBD2 matches at 9 bases. Looked up from germline, CDR1 is KGHSH and CDR2 is LQKENI. The CDR3 sequence is 15 residues long. Unmatched junction bases numbered 7, after V lost 6 bases and J lost 3 bases. CDR3: CASSPQGLATDTQYF. CDR3 in DNA: TGTGCCAGCTCCCCCCAGGGACTAGCTACAGATACGCAGTATTTT.

The rearrangement joins TRBV6-5 to TRBJ1-1; D is unresolved. Trimming took off 8 bases at V and 8 bases at J, with 18 bases between the two ends. CDR1 and CDR2 from the germline V gene are MNHEY and SVGAGI. This CDR3 region has 13 residues. The CDR3 sequence is CASQGLRSMEAFF. The CDR3 DNA sequence: TGTGCCAGCCAAGGGTTAAGGAGCATGGAAGCTTTCTTT.